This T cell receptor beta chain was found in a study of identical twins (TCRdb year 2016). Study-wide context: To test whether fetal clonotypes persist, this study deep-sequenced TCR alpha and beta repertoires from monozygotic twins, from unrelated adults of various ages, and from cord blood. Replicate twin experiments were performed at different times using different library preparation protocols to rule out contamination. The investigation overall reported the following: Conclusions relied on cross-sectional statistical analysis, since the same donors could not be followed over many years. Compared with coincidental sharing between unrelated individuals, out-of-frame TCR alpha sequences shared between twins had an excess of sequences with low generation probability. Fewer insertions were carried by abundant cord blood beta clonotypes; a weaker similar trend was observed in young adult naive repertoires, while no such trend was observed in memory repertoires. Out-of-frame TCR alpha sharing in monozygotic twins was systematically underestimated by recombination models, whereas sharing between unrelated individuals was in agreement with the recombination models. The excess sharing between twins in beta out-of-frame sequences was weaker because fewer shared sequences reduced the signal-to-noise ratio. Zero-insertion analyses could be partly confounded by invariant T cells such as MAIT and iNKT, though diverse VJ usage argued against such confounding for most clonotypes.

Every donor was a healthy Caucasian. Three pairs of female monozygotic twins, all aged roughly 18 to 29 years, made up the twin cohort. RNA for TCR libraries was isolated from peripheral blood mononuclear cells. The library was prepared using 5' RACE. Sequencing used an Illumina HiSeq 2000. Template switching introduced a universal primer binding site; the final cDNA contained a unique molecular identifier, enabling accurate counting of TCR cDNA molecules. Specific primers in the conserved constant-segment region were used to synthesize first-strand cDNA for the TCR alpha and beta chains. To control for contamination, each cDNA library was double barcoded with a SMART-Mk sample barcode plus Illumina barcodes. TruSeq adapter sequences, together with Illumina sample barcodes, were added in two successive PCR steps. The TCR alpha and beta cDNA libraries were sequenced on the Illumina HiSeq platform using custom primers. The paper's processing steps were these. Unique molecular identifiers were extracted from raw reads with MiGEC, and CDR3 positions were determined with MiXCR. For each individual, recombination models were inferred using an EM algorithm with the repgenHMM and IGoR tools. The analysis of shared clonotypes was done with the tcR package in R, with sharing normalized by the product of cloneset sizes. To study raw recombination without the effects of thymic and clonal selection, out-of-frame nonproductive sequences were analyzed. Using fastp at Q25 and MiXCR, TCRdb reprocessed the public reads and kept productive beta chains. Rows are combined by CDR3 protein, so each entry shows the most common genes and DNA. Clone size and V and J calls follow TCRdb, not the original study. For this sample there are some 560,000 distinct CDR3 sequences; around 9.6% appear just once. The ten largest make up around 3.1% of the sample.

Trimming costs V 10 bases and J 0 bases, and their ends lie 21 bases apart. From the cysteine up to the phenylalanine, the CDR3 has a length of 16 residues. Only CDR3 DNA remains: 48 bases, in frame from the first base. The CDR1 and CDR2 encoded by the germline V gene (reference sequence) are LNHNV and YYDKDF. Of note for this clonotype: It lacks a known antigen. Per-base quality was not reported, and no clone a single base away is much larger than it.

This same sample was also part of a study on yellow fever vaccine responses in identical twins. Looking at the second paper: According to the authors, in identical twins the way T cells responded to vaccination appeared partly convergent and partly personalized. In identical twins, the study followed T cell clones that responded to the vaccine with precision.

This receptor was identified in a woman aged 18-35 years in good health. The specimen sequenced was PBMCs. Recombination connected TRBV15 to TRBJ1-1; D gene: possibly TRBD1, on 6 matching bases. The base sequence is TGTGCCATATTAGATAGGCGGGGGCTCATGAACACTGAAGCTTTCTTT. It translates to CAILDRRGLMNTEAFF.